This is a list of T cell receptor beta chains from one sample in a study of technical replicates of blood from several donors. Data came from immunoSEQ multiplex PCR; TCRdb stores just in-frame clones and leaves some out. Of tens of thousands of clones listed, 94% are singletons. Source material: T cells isolated from PBMCs. The receptor source for this set is a human donor in good health. Both conserved end residues are part of each CDR3. Each record gives: D gene, J gene, clone size, V gene, CDR3 DNA, CDR3 protein. D genes are given only for firm matches. Only part of the rows carry a size: once, few, many, or a class if the clone is expanded.

>.|TRBJ2-3|.|TRBV29-1
TGCAGCGTTGGTGGGGGCCCCGTGGCAACAGATACGCAGTATTTT
CSVGGGPVATDTQYF
>.|TRBJ2-7|.|TRBV28
TGTGCCAGCAGCCAACGCTACTACGAGCAGTACTTC
CASSQRYYEQYF
>.|TRBJ1-5|.|TRBV7-8
TGTGCCAGCAGCCGACGGGGTCAGCCCCAGCATTTT
CASSRRGQPQHF
>TRBD1|TRBJ2-7|.|TRBV5-1
TGCGCCAGCAGCTCGTACCGGGACAGGGGATCCTACGAGCAGTACTTC
CASSSYRDRGSYEQYF
>.|TRBJ2-7|.|TRBV6-1
TGTGCCAGTTTGAGGACCTACGAGCAGTACTTC
CASLRTYEQYF
>TRBD1|TRBJ1-1|.|TRBV5-1
TGCGCCAGCAGCCGGGGACAGACTAACACTGAAGCTTTCTTT
CASSRGQTNTEAFF
>TRBD2|TRBJ2-2|.|TRBV2
TGTGCCAGCAACCCTAGCGGGGGGTCCTACACCGGGGAGCTGTTTTTT
CASNPSGGSYTGELFF
>.|TRBJ1-4|.|TRBV28
TGTGCCAGCAGTGGGGCCGGGCCCCGTAGTGAAAAACTGTTTTTT
CASSGAGPRSEKLFF
>.|TRBJ1-5|.|TRBV2
TGTGCCAGCAGCTTTTGGGGCTCCGACCGGAATCAGCCCCAGCATTTT
CASSFWGSDRNQPQHF
>TRBD2|TRBJ2-7|.|TRBV15
TGTGCCACCAGCAGAGATACCAGCGGGAGATTCGGGGAGCAGTACTTC
CATSRDTSGRFGEQYF
>.|TRBJ1-3|.|TRBV5-4
TGTGCCAGCAGCTTGGACCTCCGGGTCGCTGGAAACACCATATATTTT
CASSLDLRVAGNTIYF
>TRBD2|TRBJ2-7|once|TRBV6-5
TGTGCCAGCAGCATACTAGCGGGAGGGTACGAGCAGTACTTC
CASSILAGGYEQYF
>TRBD1|TRBJ2-7|once|TRBV9
TGTGCCAGCAGCCCGAGGACAGGGAGCCCCTACGAGCAGTACTTC
CASSPRTGSPYEQYF
>.|TRBJ1-1|.|TRBV7-3
TGTGCCAGCAGCCAACAGGGTGGGAACACTGAAGCTTTCTTT
CASSQQGGNTEAFF
>.|TRBJ1-6|.|TRBV30
TGTGCCTGGAGTTTCCGACTTTCACCCCTCCACTTT
CAWSFRLSPLHF
>TRBD2|TRBJ2-1|.|TRBV29-1
TGCAGCGTTGACGGGACTAGTTCTTGGGATGAGCAGTTCTTC
CSVDGTSSWDEQFF
>.|TRBJ2-7|.|TRBV4-1
TGCGCCAGCAGCCAAGGTTTGTCGGGGAACCCCTACGAGCAGTACTTC
CASSQGLSGNPYEQYF
>.|TRBJ2-2|.|TRBV21-1
TGTGCCAGCAGCAAAGAGGGTGGTAGCGGGAGGAGTTATACCGGGGAGCTGTTTTTT
CASSKEGGSGRSYTGELFF
>.|TRBJ1-1|few|TRBV7-9
TGTGCCAGCAGCCCGGGGCGACGTGACAGGAAAAACACTGAAGCTTTCTTT
CASSPGRRDRKNTEAFF
>.|TRBJ2-3|.|TRBV10-2
TGCGCCAGCGTTACAGTCTCCACAGATACGCAGTATTTT
CASVTVSTDTQYF
>TRBD2|TRBJ2-7|.|TRBV7-2
TGTGCCAGCAGCTTAGCTAGCGGGGGAACCTACGAGCAGTACTTC
CASSLASGGTYEQYF
>.|TRBJ2-3|.|TRBV6-5
TGTGCCAGCAGTTACGCGTCGGGGACAGATACGCAGTATTTT
CASSYASGTDTQYF
>.|TRBJ1-1|.|TRBV5-8
TGTGCCAGCAGCTTGGAACGGCCGTGGGCGACTTTCTTT
CASSLERPWATFF
>TRBD1|TRBJ2-5|.|TRBV7-9
TGTGCCAGCAGCGCTATCCGGGACAGGGAGACCCAGTACTTC
CASSAIRDRETQYF
>TRBD2|TRBJ2-3|.|TRBV2
TGTGCCACCAGTTGGGGGACTAATACGCAGTATTTT
CATSWGTNTQYF
>TRBD1|TRBJ2-6|.|TRBV6-1
TGTGCCAGCGAGGGACAGCCCTCTGGGGCCAACGTCCTGACTTTC
CASEGQPSGANVLTF
>TRBD2|TRBJ2-3|.|TRBV7-8
TGTGCCAGCAGCTTAGAGCTAGCGGGGGCCGGGCAGTATTTT
CASSLELAGAGQYF
>TRBD1|TRBJ1-1|.|TRBV5-1
TGCGCCAGCAGCTTGGACAGGGGGGCTGAAGCTTTCTTT
CASSLDRGAEAFF
>TRBD1|TRBJ2-2|.|TRBV5-1
TGCGCCAGCAGCCCTCCGGGACAGGGGAACACCGGGGAGCTGTTTTTT
CASSPPGQGNTGELFF
>.|TRBJ2-1|.|TRBV7-9
TGTGCCAGCAGCTTAGGCGAGGGAGTTGAGCAGTTCTTC
CASSLGEGVEQFF
>.|TRBJ1-4|.|TRBV18
TGTGCCAGCTCACCGACAGCAACTAATGAAAAACTGTTTTTT
CASSPTATNEKLFF
>.|TRBJ1-1|.|TRBV5-1
TGCGCCAGCAGCTTGGAAGGGGTCCCCACTGAAGCTTTCTTT
CASSLEGVPTEAFF
>TRBD1|TRBJ2-1|.|TRBV4-1
TGCGCCAGCAGCCGACCGGGACAGGGTCGAAATGAGCAGTTCTTC
CASSRPGQGRNEQFF
>TRBD2|TRBJ2-1|.|TRBV11-1
TGTGCCAGCAGCCTAGGGCAGCTAGCGGGAGTGAATGAGCAGTTCTTC
CASSLGQLAGVNEQFF
>TRBD1|TRBJ1-1|once|TRBV30
TGTGCCTGGAGGGGACGACAGGGGGTGGGGAACACTGAAGCTTTCTTT
CAWRGRQGVGNTEAFF
>.|TRBJ1-1|.|TRBV2
TGTGCCAGCAGTGAAGGTTACAGGGAAGAAGCTTTCTTT
CASSEGYREEAFF
>.|TRBJ1-3|once|TRBV9
TGTGCCAGCAGCGTTCGGAGCTCTGGAAACACCATATATTTT
CASSVRSSGNTIYF
>TRBD1|TRBJ1-1|.|TRBV16
TGTGCCAGCAAGCAGACAGGGGTGAACACTGAAGCTTTCTTT
CASKQTGVNTEAFF
>.|TRBJ1-3|.|TRBV5-1
TGCGCCAGCGGCGAGGGCCCTAGGGGAAACACCATATATTTT
CASGEGPRGNTIYF
>TRBD2|TRBJ2-7|.|TRBV28
TGTGCCAGCAGTTTTAGGACTAGCGGCTCCTACGAGCAGTACTTC
CASSFRTSGSYEQYF
>.|TRBJ1-5|.|TRBV18
TGTGCCAGCTCACAGGGAGTGGGCAATCAGCCCCAGCATTTT
CASSQGVGNQPQHF
>TRBD1|TRBJ1-2|.|TRBV29-1
TGCAGCGTTGATGGAACGGGACAGGGGGCGAGGGGCTACACCTTC
CSVDGTGQGARGYTF
>.|TRBJ1-1|.|TRBV7-6
TGTGCCAGCAGCTTGGAGAGGGGGACTGAAGCTTTCTTT
CASSLERGTEAFF
>TRBD1|TRBJ1-3|.|TRBV7-6
TGTGCCAGCTCCGGACAGGGCTCTGGAAACACCATATATTTT
CASSGQGSGNTIYF
>.|TRBJ2-3|.|TRBV9
TGTGCCAGCAGCGCCCGGAGGGAAGGGGATACGCAGTATTTT
CASSARREGDTQYF
>.|TRBJ1-2|.|TRBV10-3
TGTGCCATCAGTGAGGCGCGCGGGGGAGGGAGAAACTATGGCTACACCTTC
CAISEARGGGRNYGYTF
>TRBD1|TRBJ2-7|.|TRBV19
TGTGCCAGTAGTACCGGACAGGGGGGCTACGAGCAGTACTTC
CASSTGQGGYEQYF
>TRBD2|TRBJ2-7|.|TRBV29-1
TGCAGCGTCTTTGAGCGGGCTAGCGGGAAGTACGAGCAGTACTTC
CSVFERASGKYEQYF
>.|TRBJ1-2|.|TRBV30
TGTGCCTGGTCCGAGGGTATGAACTATGGCTACACCTTC
CAWSEGMNYGYTF
>TRBD2|TRBJ2-1|.|TRBV27
TGTGCCAGCAGGCTACCGACTAGCGGTCCATCTAACAATGAGCAGTTCTTC
CASRLPTSGPSNNEQFF
>.|TRBJ1-2|once|TRBV29-1
TGCAGCGTTTCGGGTAACTATGGCTACACCTTC
CSVSGNYGYTF
>.|TRBJ2-7|.|TRBV15
TGTGCCACCAGCAGAGATCCGGGGGACGAGCAGTACTTC
CATSRDPGDEQYF
>TRBD1|TRBJ1-1|.|TRBV5-1
TGCGCCAGCAGCTTGGAGTCGCGGGGGACAGGGGGCTGGACTGAAGCTTTCTTT
CASSLESRGTGGWTEAFF
>.|TRBJ2-3|.|TRBV7-3
TGTGCCAGCAGCCGGGGGAACCATGGCACAGATACGCAGTATTTT
CASSRGNHGTDTQYF
>.|TRBJ1-4|.|TRBV6-5
TGTGCCAGCACCTCACGGGAAGGCAAACTGTTTTTT
CASTSREGKLFF